This T cell receptor beta chain is drawn from a study of sequential checkpoint blockade in melanoma. Data came from immunoSEQ multiplex PCR; TCRdb stores just in-frame clones and leaves some out. The sample holds approximately 12,000 clones, about 56% seen once. The CDR3 sequence is 10 residues long. Trimming stripped 6 bases from V and 13 bases from J, with 13 bases between. The germline CDR1 and CDR2 sequences are DFQATT and SNEGSKA (reference sequence). Treatment reported: randomized to nivolumab then ipilimumab (arm A) or the reverse (arm B). None of the patients previously received DNA-damaging chemotherapy.

This chain joins TRBV20-1 and TRBJ2-1; D gene ambiguous. Sample: CD8+ T cells sorted from blood (inferred from file names), taken from a patient given nivolumab and ipilimumab in sequence. The TCR was taken from a human donor with melanoma. The CDR3: CSAAPMFQFF. The CDR3, as DNA: TGCAGTGCAGCCCCGATGTTTCAGTTCTTC.